This TCR beta chain derives from a study of shared clonotypes between healthy human individuals. Using immunoSEQ multiplex PCR, the repertoire was profiled, and TCRdb retains in-frame clones only, with some absent. This table has about 1 million clones, approximately 72% appearing once. Sequenced sample: memory CD4+ T cells sorted from blood. Subset denoted: CD45RA-negative fraction. The receptor comes from a man aged 18 to 30 in good health.

The CDR3 DNA is TGTGCCTTCGACCCCCAGGGCTATAAGACCTATGGCTACACCTTC. As protein: CAFDPQGYKTYGYTF. V and J are TRBV30 and TRBJ1-2, with D possibly being TRBD1 (5 bases). Germline CDR1 and CDR2: GTSNPN and SVGIG (reference sequence). Trimming took off 7 bases at V and 4 bases at J, with 22 bases between the two ends. The CDR3 spans 15 residues.